A single T cell receptor (beta chain) is shown here with its context. Its matching antigen is unknown. This sample stems from a study of T cell responses to AZD1222 COVID-19 vaccine. For the study at large: Second-dose intervals of approximately 4 or approximately 12 weeks were pooled. Points from the study as a whole: Among AZD1222 vaccinees, only five or six were seropositive at baseline. At 160-218 and 743-854, vaccine-associated CD4 TCRs were dominant, and they spanned spike. Nearly half of spike-specific TCRs reportedly go after variant regions that carry no mutations.

Measured with immunoSEQ multiplex PCR; TCRdb has only the in-frame clones, and not every one. The sample gives 150,000 to 200,000 clones, about nine tenths of which show up once; roughly 2.8% is in the top ten. The CDR3 contains 14 residues. Germline loops: CDR1 SGDLS, CDR2 YYNGEE. This clonotype was obtained from an adult in good health. The material sequenced was peripheral blood, taken on day 0 of AZD1222 vaccination. V gene TRBV9 combines with J gene TRBJ2-5; possibly TRBD1 or TRBD2 for D (5 bases each). The end of the DNA fits TRBJ2-7 better, so the J call may be wrong. CDR3 nucleotide sequence: TGTGCCAGCAGCGTAGCTTCGGGGCCCTACGAGCAGTACTTC. This gives the protein CASSVASGPYEQYF.